This entry lists 28 T cell receptor beta chains sequenced from one sample in a study of tumor and adjacent non-tumor tissue in lung cancer. A modified ARM-PCR protocol with three rounds of nested PCR amplified TCRbeta. TCRdb recomputed calls from the multiplex PCR reads with MiXCR, one row per CDR3 protein. The sample includes 81,000 or so distinct CDR3 sequences, around 85% of them seen just once. The template was RNA from unsorted bulk tissue. Material: lung tumor tissue. Receptors originate from a woman aged 45-59 years with non-small cell lung cancer.

A word on this clonotype: One end of the junction is discordant with germline, which a read error may explain. V usage is TRBV6-1 and J usage is TRBJ2-2, with D possibly matching TRBD2 (5 bases). CDR1 and CDR2 from the germline V gene are MNHNS and SASEGT. The CDR3 covers 13 residues. The chain's CDR3 is CASTNPRTGELFF. The CDR3 DNA is TGTGCCAGCACCAATCCGCGGACCGGGGAGTTGTTTTTT.

For this clonotype: A read error may account for a junction end that differs from germline. The chain recombines TRBV20-1 with TRBJ2-1; 8 bases fit TRBD2. CDR1 is DFQATT, CDR2 SNEGSKA, per germline (reference sequence). The CDR3 sequence is 17 residues long. Here the CDR3 reads CSARDGLAPSSYNDQFF. CDR3 DNA sequence: TGCAGTGCTAGAGACGGACTAGCTCCAAGCTCCTACAATGACCAGTTCTTC.

Regarding this clonotype: The junction departs from germline at one end; a sequencing error may be responsible. The CDR3 sequence is CASNYDHEQYF. The CDR3 DNA sequence: TGTGCCAGCAATTACGACCACGAGCAGTACTTC. The rearrangement uses TRBV6-2 or TRBV6-3 and TRBJ2-7, with D hard to call. CDR3 length: 11 amino acids. Germline assignment: CDR1 MNHEY and CDR2 SVGEGT.

In regard to this clonotype: A junction boundary mismatches the germline segment, possibly from a read error. The V and J genes are TRBV29-1 and TRBJ1-3; the match to TRBD1 covers 7 bases. Looked up from germline, CDR1 is SQVTM and CDR2 is ANQGSEA. The length of the CDR3 is 11 residues. This CDR3 is CNIARDSHIHF. CDR3 bases: TGCAACATCGCCCGGGACAGCCACATACATTTT.

Concerning this clonotype: An end of the junction differs from the germline gene, which may be a read error. The chain employs TRBV20-1 and TRBJ1-1; D ambiguous. The CDR3 totals 14 residues. Germline V CDR1 and CDR2: DFQATT, SNEGSKA (reference sequence). CDR3 in amino acids: CSASPTYLNTEAFF. The CDR3 nucleotides read TGCAGTGCTTCACCTACCTACTTGAACACTGAAGCTTTCTTC.

Only one count was recorded for this clonotype. A read error may produce the germline difference seen at one junction end. V and J are TRBV4-3 and TRBJ2-6; the D is unclear. The CDR3 length is 17 residues. Germline values: CDR1 LGHNA, CDR2 YSLEER. CDR3 residues: CVSSQDAGLSGVNVLNF. The CDR3, as DNA: TGCGTCAGCAGCCAAGACGCAGGTTTATCTGGGGTCAACGTCCTGAATTTC.

At least ten counts were recorded for this clonotype. The genes are TRBV20-1 and TRBJ2-7, with TRBD1 matching 7 bases. The CDR3 runs 14 residues. Unmatched junction bases numbered 9, after V lost 6 bases and J lost 1 base. Germline lookup yields CDR1 DFQATT and CDR2 SNEGSKA (reference sequence). The CDR3 sequence is CSAEDRLNSYEQYF. As DNA, the CDR3 is TGCAGTGCAGAGGACAGGCTGAATTCCTACGAGCAGTACTTC.

In the case of this clonotype: A read error may account for a junction end that differs from germline. V gene TRBV11-2 combines with J gene TRBJ2-3; 14 nucleotides match TRBD2. Germline loops: CDR1 SGHAT, CDR2 FQNNGV. The CDR3 spans 17 residues. The CDR3 coding sequence is TGTGCAAGGAGCTTGGACCCGGGACTAGCGGGAGCAGATACGCAATATTTT. It yields the protein CARSLDPGLAGADTQYF. The variable domain in full, with the rest retrieved from reference TRBV11-2 and TRBJ2-3, is EAGVAQSPRYKIIEKRQSVAFWCNPISGHATLYWYQQILGQGPKLLIQFQNNGVVDDSQLPKDRFSAERLKGVDSTLKIQPAKLEDSAVYLCARSLDPGLAGADTQYFGPGTRLTVL.

As regards this clonotype: The junction shows a germline mismatch at one end, possibly a read error. The rearrangement links TRBV6-1 to TRBJ2-7; D is possibly TRBD2 (5 bases). The CDR3 spans 14 residues. From germline, CDR1 is MNHNS and CDR2 SASEGT. The CDR3: CASSNRDRIYEQYF. The CDR3 DNA reads TGTGCCAGCAGTAACCGGGATCGAATCTACGAGCAGTATTTC.

This clonotype was seen a handful of times. The junction differs from germline at one of its ends, possibly a read error. CDR3 residues: CVSSPPTTGYNEQFF. The CDR3 region has the DNA TGTGTCAGCAGCCCACCCACGACGGGGTACAATGAACAGTTCTTC. This sequence joins TRBV4-2 and TRBJ2-1, with D perhaps matching TRBD2 (5 bases). The CDR3 covers 15 residues. Germline-derived CDR1 and CDR2 are LGHNA and YNFKEQ.

Notes on this clonotype: One junction end does not reproduce the germline sequence, and a read error may be involved. DNA of the CDR3: TGCAGTGCTAGTCCCAGGACTAGCGGGAGCGATGAGCAATTATTC. Translation: CSASPRTSGSDEQLF. The chain couples TRBV20-1 to TRBJ2-1; TRBD2 matches at 13 bases. The CDR3 has 15 residues. In germline, CDR1 is DFQATT, CDR2 SNEGSKA (reference sequence).

The chain recombines TRBV11-1 with TRBJ1-1, with 7 nucleotides matching TRBD1. The V and J ends lost 5 bases and 4 bases, in that order; junction bases with no gene match: 16. The V gene's germline CDR1 is SGHAT and CDR2 FQDESV (reference sequence). The CDR3 consists of 17 residues. CDR3 sequence: CASSRIGRQGIGTEAFF. In nucleotides, the CDR3 is TGTGCCAGCAGCAGAATAGGTAGACAGGGAATCGGCACTGAAGCTTTCTTT.

This clonotype was counted a few times. Mismatch with germline at one junction end may stem from a read error. The chain couples TRBV20-1 to TRBJ2-1; 14 positions agree with TRBD2. This CDR3 is built from 17 residues. Germline V gene lookup returns CDR1 DFQATT and CDR2 SNEGSKA (reference sequence). The CDR3 loop is CGARIPGLAGVGNEQFF. CDR3 nucleotide sequence: TGTGGTGCTAGGATCCCGGGACTAGCGGGAGTGGGCAATGAGCAGTTCTTC.

Notes on this clonotype: At one end, the junction sequence differs from germline, possibly due to a read error. The chain is built from TRBV29-1 and TRBJ2-7; perhaps TRBD2 as D (5 bases). Germline CDR1 is SQVTM and CDR2 is ANQGSEA. The CDR3 loop spans 14 amino acids. DNA of the CDR3: TGCAGCGTTGTCCTAGTGGGAGTTTTCGACGAGCAGTATTTC. This gives the protein CSVVLVGVFDEQYF.

This clonotype was picked up a small number of times. The junction differs from germline at one of its ends, possibly a read error. The chain employs TRBV11-2 and TRBJ2-2, with D perhaps TRBD1 (6 bases). The germline CDR1 and CDR2 sequences are SGHAT and FQNNGV. The CDR3 covers 14 residues. The CDR3 DNA sequence: TGTGCCAGTAACAAAAACTGGGACACCGGGGAGCTGTTCTTT. Its protein product is CASNKNWDTGELFF. Together with reference TRBV11-2 and TRBJ2-2, the CDR3 gives the full variable domain: EAGVAQSPRYKIIEKRQSVAFWCNPISGHATLYWYQQILGQGPKLLIQFQNNGVVDDSQLPKDRFSAERLKGVDSTLKIQPAKLEDSAVYLCASNKNWDTGELFFGEGSRLTVL.

Worth noting for this clonotype: Because it lacks the conserved phenylalanine or tryptophan at the end, this CDR3 is likely a read error. V usage is TRBV20-1 and J usage is TRBJ2-7, with D possibly TRBD2 on 6 matching bases. The CDR3 runs 15 residues. Germline CDR1 reads DFQATT; CDR2 reads SNEGSKA (reference sequence). The V end lost 1 base, the J end lost 4 bases, and 17 bases lay between the germline ends. This CDR3 is CSARGGTGWTYEQYL. In DNA form, the CDR3 reads TGCAGTGCTAGAGGCGGGACGGGGTGGACTTACGAGCAGTACTTA.

As to this clonotype: The conserved closing phenylalanine or tryptophan is absent in this CDR3, likely reflecting a read error. V usage is TRBV20-1 and J usage is TRBJ1-1; D remains ambiguous. The germline gives CDR1 DFQATT, CDR2 SNEGSKA (reference sequence). CDR3 length: 14 residues. In DNA form, the CDR3 reads TGCAATGCTAGAGACCCGGCCGTGAACACTGAAGCTTTCGTT. This translates into CNARDPAVNTEAFV.

The chain couples TRBV6-6 to TRBJ2-5; no reliable D call. V shed 5 bases and J shed 9 bases, with 16 bases lying between them. CDR1 and CDR2 (germline): MNHNY, SVGAGI (reference sequence). The CDR3 covers 13 residues. The CDR3 bases are TGTGCCAGCAGTACCCCAGCACATGAGGCCCAGTACTTC. It yields the protein CASSTPAHEAQYF.

Details on this clonotype: Germline is not matched at one junction end, which may reflect a read error. The chain carries TRBV20-1 and TRBJ1-1, with D hard to call. Germline CDR1 reads DFQATT; CDR2 reads SNEGSKA (reference sequence). The CDR3 spans 14 residues. Here the CDR3 reads CNARVLTVWTEAFF. DNA for the CDR3: TGCAATGCTAGAGTCCTTACAGTGTGGACTGAAGCTTTCTTT.

Remarks on this clonotype: This likely comes from a read error, as the CDR3 has no conserved phenylalanine or tryptophan at its end. As DNA, the CDR3 is TGCAGTTCTAGAACACTAGCAATGGGTGAGCAGTTCCTC. Amino acid sequence: CSSRTLAMGEQFL. The chain recombines TRBV20-1 with TRBJ2-1; possibly TRBD2 for D (6 bases). The CDR3 extends over 13 amino acids. The germline CDR1 and CDR2 sequences are DFQATT and SNEGSKA (reference sequence).

Of note for this clonotype: At one boundary the junction diverges from the germline segment, which might be a read error. This chain uses TRBV29-1 with TRBJ2-5, with D possibly matching TRBD2 (5 bases). From germline, CDR1 is SQVTM and CDR2 ANQGSEA. The CDR3 covers 14 residues. The CDR3 spells CSVESQEDWHTQYF. CDR3 in DNA: TGCAGCGTTGAGAGTCAGGAGGATTGGCATACCCAATACTTC.

This clonotype was counted a few times. Just one base apart from a much larger clone, this may be a read error. The V gene is TRBV14, the J gene TRBJ1-2; D is unresolved. Looked up from germline, CDR1 is SGHDN and CDR2 is FVKESK. The CDR3 loop spans 13 amino acids. Trimming removed 3 bases at V and 2 bases at J, with 7 bases between. Here the CDR3 DNA reads TGTGCCAGCAGCCATGTTAGAAACTATGGCTACACCTTC. Protein: CASSHVRNYGYTF.

This chain links TRBV20-1 with TRBJ1-6; the D gene is possibly TRBD1 (5 bases). Between the trimmed V and J ends, which lost 5 bases and 10 bases, there was a span of 36 bases. Per the germline V gene, CDR1 is DFQATT and CDR2 is SNEGSKA (reference sequence). The CDR3 spans 20 residues. CDR3 bases: TGCAGTGCTCGACGGATTGGGGTTGTGTTTCGGGTGGAGCAGGGATCACCCCTCCACTTT. Its protein is CSARRIGVVFRVEQGSPLHF.

This clonotype was observed a few times. Compared with germline, one end of the junction differs, possibly owing to a read error. The chain couples TRBV20-1 to TRBJ2-5, with a tentative D call TRBD1 (6 bases). CDR1 and CDR2 (germline): DFQATT, SNEGSKA (reference sequence). This CDR3 has 14 residues. CDR3 residues: CSVRFPQGRETQYF. CDR3 bases: TGTAGTGTTAGATTCCCCCAGGGGCGAGAGACCCAGTACTTC.

This CDR3 is CASRLSEQETQYF. The CDR3 bases are TGTGCCAGCAGATTATCAGAACAAGAGACCCAGTACTTC. The V gene is TRBV12-3 or TRBV12-4, the J gene TRBJ2-5; D is ambiguous. The CDR3 has 13 amino acids. Trimming removed 6 bases from V and 2 bases from J, with 10 bases in between.

The chain joins TRBV6-6 to TRBJ2-7, with D uncertain. The germline gives CDR1 MNHNY, CDR2 SVGAGI (reference sequence). This CDR3 comprises 14 residues. V was shortened by 7 bases and J by 12 bases, with 25 bases between the two germline ends. CDR3 sequence reads: CASNTAIMTHKRYF. The CDR3 DNA reads TGTGCCAGCAACACAGCGATTATGACCCACAAGCGGTACTTC.

Worth noting for this clonotype: The germline gene is not matched at one end of the junction; a read error may be the cause. The chain recombines TRBV29-1 with TRBJ2-7; D is perhaps TRBD2 (6 bases). Germline assignment: CDR1 SQVTM and CDR2 ANQGSEA. The CDR3 is 13 residues long. The CDR3 loop is CSVENTWGGEQYF. CDR3 sequence (DNA): TGCAGTGTTGAAAACACATGGGGAGGCGAGCAGTACTTC.

This clonotype was observed a handful of times. A much more abundant neighbour one base away suggests this may be a read error. This chain connects TRBV6-6 to TRBJ1-1; tentatively, D is TRBD1 (6 bases). From germline, CDR1 is MNHNY and CDR2 SVGAGI (reference sequence). The CDR3 extends over 14 amino acids. This CDR3 is CTSSRSTGHTEAFF. The CDR3 DNA follows: TGTACCAGCAGCCGTTCAACAGGGCACACTGAAGCTTTCTTT.